Below are 2 T cell receptor beta chains sequenced from a single sample in a study of OX40 agonist ivuxolimab in advanced cancers. Method: immunoSEQ multiplex PCR; TCRdb's copy keeps in-frame clones and lacks some. The sample yields about 28,000 clones, about 88% seen once. The sequencing here drew on CD4+ or CD8+ T cells sorted from blood, taken in a trial of the OX40 agonist ivuxolimab. The receptors were sampled from an adult with an advanced solid tumor such as melanoma, head and neck, liver or kidney cancer.

Notes on this clone: Relative to the germline gene, one junction end is altered; a read error may explain this. The CDR3, as DNA: TGTGCCAGCAGCCCCCCCCGGGAGGCGGGACTAGCGCTCTTC. Its translation is CASSPPREAGLALF. The rearrangement uses TRBV7-9 and TRBJ2-1; 10 nucleotides align to TRBD2. The germline V gene encodes CDR1 SEHNR and CDR2 FQNEAQ (reference sequence). CDR3 length: 14 residues.

The V gene is TRBV9, the J gene TRBJ2-7, with 16 positions matching TRBD2. The J segment lost 3 bases and the V segment lost 4 bases, leaving 7 bases of the junction unmatched. Germline V gene sequence: CDR1 SGDLS, CDR2 YYNGEE. The CDR3 is made up of 17 amino acids. The DNA for the CDR3 is TGTGCCAGCAGCCCGGGACTAGCGGGAGGGCCGCGCTACGAGCAGTACTTC. This sequence encodes CASSPGLAGGPRYEQYF.